The 22 T cell receptor beta chains below were found in one sample sequenced in a study of T-cell memory formation after mild COVID-19. TCRdb recomputed calls from the 5' RACE reads with MiXCR, one row per CDR3 protein. The table shows about 90,000 distinct CDR3 sequences, with approximately 16% occurring only once. The sequenced sample consisted of PBMCs or a T cell subset sorted from them (not recorded which). These receptor sequences come from a man younger than 35 who had mild COVID-19 (a few samples of this study predate the infection). Cell type and time point are not known.

This clonotype turned up a few times. The gene calls are TRBV5-1 and TRBJ2-1; D perhaps matches TRBD1 (5 bases). The CDR3 consists of 14 residues. The V end lost 6 bases, the J end lost 2 bases, and 12 bases lay between the germline ends. In germline, CDR1 is SGHRS, CDR2 YFSETQ. CDR3 sequence: CASMDQGTYNEQFF. The CDR3, as DNA: TGCGCCAGCATGGATCAGGGTACCTACAATGAGCAGTTCTTC.

This clonotype appeared once. CDR3 sequence (DNA): TGTGCCAGCAGCCAAGTAGGAGGGGGCTCTGATTCGGGTTGGACTGAAGCTTTCTTT. It translates to CASSQVGGGSDSGWTEAFF. V gene TRBV3-1 combines with J gene TRBJ1-1, with 7 bases that match TRBD1. Germline loops: CDR1 LGHDT, CDR2 YNNKEL (reference sequence). This CDR3 has 19 residues. Germline trimming cut 1 base from V and 5 bases from J; bases unmatched to any gene: 19.

The V gene is TRBV11-2, the J gene TRBJ2-1, with 8 nucleotides matching TRBD2. CDR1 and CDR2 (germline): SGHAT, FQNNGV. V shed 6 bases and J 6 bases; nucleotides not matched to a gene: 4. This CDR3 region has 13 residues. The CDR3: CASRLGGANEQFF. The CDR3 DNA is TGTGCCAGCAGACTCGGGGGGGCCAATGAGCAGTTCTTC.

This clonotype showed up many times. The chain uses TRBV6-5 and TRBJ2-7; 9 bases are a match to TRBD1. This CDR3 region has 15 residues. J was trimmed by 6 bases and V by 0 bases; bases with no gene match: 6. From germline, CDR1 is MNHEY and CDR2 SVGAGI. The CDR3 spells CASSYSGTGFSEQYF. For the CDR3, the DNA is TGTGCCAGCAGTTACTCCGGGACAGGGTTTAGCGAGCAGTACTTC.

V gene TRBV6-2 or TRBV6-3 combines with J gene TRBJ1-5; D gene unclear. Germline loops: CDR1 MNHEY, CDR2 SVGEGT. The CDR3 runs 13 residues. The V gene lost 8 bases and the J gene lost 5 bases, with 13 bases spanning the gap. CDR3 nucleotide sequence: TGTGCCAGCCGTAGACGGATTGATCAGCCCCAGCATTTT. It specifies CASRRRIDQPQHF.

This chain connects TRBV6-2 or TRBV6-3 to TRBJ2-6; D perhaps matches TRBD2 (5 bases). V lost 4 bases, J lost 0 bases, and 22 bases lay in between. CDR3 size: 20 residues. CDR1 is MNHEY and CDR2 is SVGEGT in the germline V gene. In nucleotides, the CDR3 is TGTGCCAGCAGTTTCAACGGGGTGGCTTTAGCCCCCTCTGGGGCCAACGTCCTGACTTTC. This codes for CASSFNGVALAPSGANVLTF.

This clonotype was counted only a few times. This chain links TRBV7-2 with TRBJ2-7; 7 bases are a match to TRBD1. CDR3 size: 15 residues. Germline V gives CDR1 SGHTA, CDR2 FQGNSA. V gave up 3 bases and J gave up 2 bases; unmatched junction bases: 7. CDR3 sequence (DNA): TGTGCCAGCAGCTTCGACGACAGGGCACCCTACGAGCAGTACTTC. Translated: CASSFDDRAPYEQYF.

This clonotype has just a few counts. The CDR3 ends on some other residue instead of the conserved phenylalanine or tryptophan, so this is likely a read error. The limits of the CDR3 on the DNA are not certain, so only TCRdb's listed CDR3 is given. V gene TRBV16 combines with J gene TRBJ1-1. The V gene's germline CDR1 is KGHSY and CDR2 FQNENV. The CDR3 spans 12 amino acids, including both terminal residues. The CDR3 is CASSQSAPLRTV.

This chain uses TRBV7-2 with TRBJ2-3, with TRBD2 matching over 8 bases. The CDR3 extends over 16 amino acids. Germline trimming cut 4 bases from V and 6 bases from J; bases unmatched to any gene: 12. CDR1 is SGHTA, CDR2 FQGNSA, per germline. DNA for the CDR3: TGTGCCAGCAGCTCCCCTCTGGCGGGGGGCCTGGATACGCAGTATTTT. Translated: CASSSPLAGGLDTQYF.

This clonotype has a handful of counts. The V call is TRBV4-2, the J call TRBJ2-5; D may be TRBD2 (7 bases). Germline CDR1 is LGHNA and CDR2 is YNFKEQ. The CDR3 is made up of 17 amino acids. V dropped 3 bases and J dropped 1 base, with 18 bases sitting between them. CDR3 in DNA: TGTGCCAGCAGCCATGTCGGGGGGCCCCCTCCCCAAGAGACCCAGTACTTC. It encodes CASSHVGGPPPQETQYF.

V is TRBV5-4 and J is TRBJ1-1; maybe TRBD1 (5 bases). CDR1 is SGHNT and CDR2 is YYREEE in the germline V gene (reference sequence). V was pared by 4 bases and J by 8 bases, with 9 bases between. The CDR3 has 11 amino acids. As DNA, the CDR3 is TGTGCCAGCAGCGCACCAGGGGAAGCTTTCTTT. Translating it yields CASSAPGEAFF.

The chain employs TRBV7-2 and TRBJ2-6; D gene uncertain. Trimming removed 4 bases at V and 4 bases at J, with 11 bases between. The CDR3 length is 15 residues. Per germline, CDR1 SGHTA and CDR2 FQGNSA. The CDR3 loop is CASSSDWVGANVLTF. For the CDR3, the DNA is TGTGCCAGCAGCTCCGACTGGGTCGGGGCCAACGTCCTGACTTTC. The entire variable domain, with the rest obtained from reference TRBV7-2 and TRBJ2-6, is as follows: GAGVSQSPSNKVTEKGKDVELRCDPISGHTALYWYRQSLGQGLEFLIYFQGNSAPDKSGLPSDRFSAERTGGSVSTLTIQRTQQEDSAVYLCASSSDWVGANVLTFGAGSRLTVL.

This rearrangement joins TRBV4-3 to TRBJ1-1; possible D gene TRBD1, 5 bases. This CDR3 region has 16 residues. V was cut by 1 base and J by 4 bases, with 16 bases left in between. CDR1 and CDR2 (germline): LGHNA, YSLEER. CDR3: CASSQGGRDSGTEAFF. In DNA, the CDR3 is TGCGCCAGCAGCCAAGGGGGCAGGGATTCGGGCACTGAAGCTTTCTTT.

The table lists this clonotype with many counts. This rearrangement joins TRBV7-2 to TRBJ2-7; TRBD1 might be the D (7 bases). This CDR3 is built from 14 residues. V was clipped by 9 bases and J by 1 base, with 16 bases between them. The germline gives CDR1 SGHTA, CDR2 FQGNSA. The CDR3 spells CASSGRDRSYEQYF. The CDR3 nucleotides read TGTGCCAGTAGCGGCCGGGACAGATCCTACGAGCAGTACTTC.

This clonotype was counted only a few times. V is TRBV29-1 and J is TRBJ1-1; D remains ambiguous. The CDR3 has 14 residues. Trimming cost V 1 base and J 5 bases, with 14 bases left between them. In germline, CDR1 is SQVTM, CDR2 ANQGSEA. The chain's CDR3 is CSVEGEVADTEAFF. The DNA of the CDR3 is TGCAGCGTTGAAGGGGAGGTCGCTGATACTGAAGCTTTCTTT.

This clonotype was observed a handful of times. V and J are TRBV7-2 and TRBJ2-7; possible D gene TRBD1, 6 bases. Trimming stripped 5 bases from V and 4 bases from J, with 15 bases between. The CDR3 is 14 amino acids. Germline CDR1 is SGHTA and CDR2 is FQGNSA. CDR3 in DNA: TGTGCCAGCAGCCTAGGGGGTCAGGGGTACGAGCAGTACGTC. This codes for CASSLGGQGYEQYV.

V usage is TRBV5-1 and J usage is TRBJ2-1; 8 bases match TRBD1. The germline V gene encodes CDR1 SGHRS and CDR2 YFSETQ. The CDR3 runs to 15 residues. With 4 bases clipped from V and 2 bases from J, the junction kept 5 bases outside the gene matches. The CDR3 nucleotides read TGCGCCAGCAGCGGAACAGGGGGTCCCTACAATGAGCAGTTCTTC. It translates to CASSGTGGPYNEQFF.

This clonotype was counted at least ten times. For the CDR3, the DNA is TGTGCCAGCTCACCTCCACCGGGCCGAGGGTTTGTGGGGTACCAAGAGACCCAGTACTTC. It codes for CASSPPPGRGFVGYQETQYF. The chain has TRBV18 and TRBJ2-5, with D perhaps TRBD2 (5 bases). This CDR3 region has 20 residues. The V gene lost 3 bases and the J gene lost 0 bases, with 26 bases spanning the gap. Germline V CDR1 and CDR2: KGHSH, LQKENI. Variable domain in full (rest from reference TRBV18 and TRBJ2-5): NAGVMQNPRHLVRRRGQEARLRCSPMKGHSHVYWYRQLPEEGLKFMVYLQKENIIDESGMPKERFSAEFPKEGPSILRIQQVVRGDSAAYFCASSPPPGRGFVGYQETQYFGPGTRLLVL.

In this sample, this clonotype turned up a few times. The chain has TRBV7-9 and TRBJ1-4, with TRBD1 identical over 9 bases. Germline V gene lookup returns CDR1 SEHNR and CDR2 FQNEAQ (reference sequence). V dropped 4 bases and J dropped 4; count of bases not matched to a gene: 1. This CDR3 has 14 residues. The DNA for the CDR3 is TGTGCCAGCAGCTCGACAGGGGGTAATGAAAAACTGTTTTTT. Protein product: CASSSTGGNEKLFF.

There are a few counts of this clonotype. The chain links TRBV4-3 to TRBJ1-3; D is unclear. The CDR3 runs 15 residues. The V end was cut by 0 bases, the J end by 0 bases, with 6 bases between. CDR1 LGHNA and CDR2 YSLEER come from the germline V gene. The CDR3 loop is CASSQDRTSGNTIYF. The CDR3 DNA is TGCGCCAGCAGCCAAGATCGAACCTCTGGAAACACCATATATTTT.

The chain is built from TRBV11-2 and TRBJ2-7, with TRBD1 matching over 8 bases. CDR3 size: 14 residues. Germline CDR1 is SGHAT and CDR2 is FQNNGV. Losses at the gene ends were 4 bases for V and 4 bases for J; bases not matched to a gene: 6. The CDR3 here is CASSWDRSVYEQYF. CDR3 bases: TGTGCCAGCAGCTGGGACAGGTCGGTATACGAGCAGTACTTC.

This clonotype was found many times. The rearrangement links TRBV12-3 or TRBV12-4 to TRBJ2-5; no clear D. The CDR3 spans 11 residues. The ends were cut back, 6 bases at V and 2 bases at J, with 4 bases in the middle. CDR3 residues: CASRGQETQYF. In DNA form, the CDR3 reads TGTGCCAGCAGGGGACAAGAGACCCAGTACTTC.